These T cell receptor beta chains were read from a single sample in a study of cytomegalovirus exposure and HLA in healthy donors. Only in-frame clones appear in the TCRdb table, and some are missing; sequencing was by immunoSEQ multiplex PCR. The profile shows 90,000 to 150,000 clones, 60% to 80% of them singletons. Sequencing was done on a sample of PBMCs. The receptors here all came from a man in his forties or fifties in good health and CMV-seropositive. CDR3s include the opening cysteine and the closing phenylalanine or tryptophan. Each record gives: clone size, V gene, D gene, J gene, CDR3 protein, CDR3 DNA. D genes are given only for firm matches. A row's size may be missing; if present it is once, few, many or a size class.

>.|TRBV2|TRBD1|TRBJ1-1
CASSTRGQGVLAFF
TGTGCCAGCAGTACAAGGGGACAGGGGGTCTTAGCTTTCTTT
>.|TRBV28|TRBD2|TRBJ2-5
CASTHLRGGNGGPKETQYF
TGTGCCAGCACCCACTTGAGGGGAGGGAACGGAGGTCCAAAAGAGACCCAGTACTTC
>.|TRBV10-2|TRBD2|TRBJ2-4
CASSESSGVKNIQYF
TGCGCCAGCAGTGAGTCTAGCGGGGTAAAAAACATTCAGTACTTC
>.|TRBV7-8|TRBD1|TRBJ2-2
CASSFSGQGASTGELFF
TGTGCCAGCAGCTTCTCGGGACAGGGGGCTTCCACCGGGGAGCTGTTTTTT
>.|TRBV29-1|TRBD1|TRBJ1-1
CSTPGTGGTEAFF
TGCAGCACACCCGGGACAGGGGGCACTGAAGCTTTCTTT
>.|TRBV19|.|TRBJ1-1
CASIPLKGAGEAFF
TGTGCCAGTATCCCCTTGAAGGGAGCTGGGGAAGCTTTCTTT
>few|TRBV19|.|TRBJ1-1
CASNPSHFEEPMNTEAFF
TGTGCCAGTAACCCATCCCATTTCGAGGAGCCGATGAACACTGAAGCTTTCTTT
>.|TRBV10-1|.|TRBJ2-1
CASSESRKSYPSEQFF
TGCGCCAGCAGTGAGTCGAGAAAATCCTATCCGAGTGAGCAGTTCTTC
>.|TRBV29-1|.|TRBJ2-7
CSVAQGGPYEQYF
TGCAGCGTTGCCCAGGGGGGTCCCTACGAGCAGTACTTC
>.|TRBV6-5|.|TRBJ1-2
CASSGPGGDYTF
TGTGCCAGCAGTGGACCCGGGGGGGACTACACCTTC
>.|TRBV12-5|.|TRBJ1-1
CASGLGPGSTEAFF
TGTGCTAGTGGTTTGGGCCCGGGGAGCACTGAAGCTTTCTTT